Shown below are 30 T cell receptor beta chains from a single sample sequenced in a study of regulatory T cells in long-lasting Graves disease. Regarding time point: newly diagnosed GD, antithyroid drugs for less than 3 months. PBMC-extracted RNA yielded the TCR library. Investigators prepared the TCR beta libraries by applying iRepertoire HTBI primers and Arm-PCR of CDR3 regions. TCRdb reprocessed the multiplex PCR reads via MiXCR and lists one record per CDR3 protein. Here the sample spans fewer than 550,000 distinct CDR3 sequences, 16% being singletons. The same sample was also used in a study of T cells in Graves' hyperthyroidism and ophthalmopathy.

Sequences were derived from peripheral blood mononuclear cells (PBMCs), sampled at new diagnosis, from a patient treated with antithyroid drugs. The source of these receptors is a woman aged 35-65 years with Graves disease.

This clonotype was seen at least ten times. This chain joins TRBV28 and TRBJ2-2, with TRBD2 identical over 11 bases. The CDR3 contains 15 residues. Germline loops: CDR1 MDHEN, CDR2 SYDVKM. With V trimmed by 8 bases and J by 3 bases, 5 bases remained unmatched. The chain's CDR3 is CASWTSGLYTGELFF. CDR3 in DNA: TGTGCCAGCTGGACTAGCGGGTTGTACACCGGGGAGCTGTTTTTT.

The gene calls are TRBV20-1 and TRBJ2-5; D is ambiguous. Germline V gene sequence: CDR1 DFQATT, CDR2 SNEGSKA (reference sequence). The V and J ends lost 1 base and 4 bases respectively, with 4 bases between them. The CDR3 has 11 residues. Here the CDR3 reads CSARVGETQYF. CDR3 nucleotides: TGCAGTGCTAGAGTAGGAGAGACCCAGTACTTC.

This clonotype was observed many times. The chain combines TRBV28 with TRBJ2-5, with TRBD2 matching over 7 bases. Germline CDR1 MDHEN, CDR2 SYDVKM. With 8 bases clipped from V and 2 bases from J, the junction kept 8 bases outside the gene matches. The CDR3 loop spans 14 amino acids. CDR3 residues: CASGERGLQETQYF. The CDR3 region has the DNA TGTGCCAGCGGTGAGCGGGGCTTACAAGAGACCCAGTACTTC.

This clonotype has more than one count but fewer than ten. CDR3 residues: CASMDRGRSTDTQYF. The CDR3 region has the DNA TGTGCCAGCATGGACAGGGGCCGGAGCACAGATACGCAGTATTTT. This chain connects TRBV19 to TRBJ2-3, with 9 bases matching TRBD1. Per germline, CDR1 LNHDA and CDR2 SQIVND (reference sequence). The CDR3 runs to 15 residues. After removal of 9 bases from V and 0 bases from J, the junction contained 7 bases not matched to a gene. The full variable domain, completed using reference TRBV19 and TRBJ2-3, is DGGITQSPKYLFRKEGQNVTLSCEQNLNHDAMYWYRQDPGQGLRLIYYSQIVNDFQKGDIAEGYSVSREKKESFPLTVTSAQKNPTAFYLCASMDRGRSTDTQYFGPGTRLTVL.

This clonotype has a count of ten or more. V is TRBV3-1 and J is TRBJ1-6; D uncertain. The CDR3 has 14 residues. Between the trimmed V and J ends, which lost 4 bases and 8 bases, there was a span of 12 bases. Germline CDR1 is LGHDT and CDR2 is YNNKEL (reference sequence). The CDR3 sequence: CASSPSPADSPLHF. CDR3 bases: TGTGCCAGCAGCCCCTCGCCGGCGGATTCACCCCTCCACTTT.

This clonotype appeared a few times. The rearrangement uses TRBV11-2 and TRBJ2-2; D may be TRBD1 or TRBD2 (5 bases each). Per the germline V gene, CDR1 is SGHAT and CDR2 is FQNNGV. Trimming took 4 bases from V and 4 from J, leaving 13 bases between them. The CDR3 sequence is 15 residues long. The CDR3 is CASSSHTGTTGELFF. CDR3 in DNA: TGTGCCAGCAGCTCTCATACCGGGACCACCGGGGAGCTGTTTTTT.

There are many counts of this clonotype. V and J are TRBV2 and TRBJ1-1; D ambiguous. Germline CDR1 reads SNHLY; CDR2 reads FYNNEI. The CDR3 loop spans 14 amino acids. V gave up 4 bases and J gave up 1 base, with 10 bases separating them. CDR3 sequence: CASSVHGSNTEAFF. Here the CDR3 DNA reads TGTGCCAGCAGTGTTCACGGATCGAACACTGAAGCTTTCTTT.

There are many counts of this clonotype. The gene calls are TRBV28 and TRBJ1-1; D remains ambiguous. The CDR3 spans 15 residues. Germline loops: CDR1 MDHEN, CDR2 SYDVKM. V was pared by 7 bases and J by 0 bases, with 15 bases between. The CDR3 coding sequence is TGTGCCAGCACCGACTCCCGGTGGGTGAACACTGAAGCTTTCTTT. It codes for CASTDSRWVNTEAFF.

CDR3 nucleotides: TGTGCCAGCAGAAAAAGGGGGGGCACAGATACGCAGTATTTT. It specifies CASRKRGGTDTQYF. V gene TRBV28 combines with J gene TRBJ2-3; either TRBD1 or TRBD2 may fit D (6 bases each). There are 14 residues in the CDR3. With 6 bases removed from V and 1 base from J, the gap between germline ends came to 11 bases. Germline V lookup: CDR1 MDHEN, CDR2 SYDVKM.

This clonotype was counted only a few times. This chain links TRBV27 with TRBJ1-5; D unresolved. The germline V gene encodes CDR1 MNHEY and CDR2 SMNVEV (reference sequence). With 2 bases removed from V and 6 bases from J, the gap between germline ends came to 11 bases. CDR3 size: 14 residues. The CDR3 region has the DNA TGTGCCAGCAGTTTACTGGACGGGCGTCAGCCCCAGCATTTT. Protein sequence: CASSLLDGRQPQHF.

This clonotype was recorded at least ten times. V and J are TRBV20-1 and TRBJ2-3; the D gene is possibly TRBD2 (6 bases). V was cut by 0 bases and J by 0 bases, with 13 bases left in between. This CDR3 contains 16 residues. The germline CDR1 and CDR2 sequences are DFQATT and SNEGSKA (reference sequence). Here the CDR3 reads CSARDTGLTSTDTQYF. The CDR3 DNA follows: TGCAGTGCTAGAGATACGGGACTCACTAGCACAGATACGCAGTATTTT.

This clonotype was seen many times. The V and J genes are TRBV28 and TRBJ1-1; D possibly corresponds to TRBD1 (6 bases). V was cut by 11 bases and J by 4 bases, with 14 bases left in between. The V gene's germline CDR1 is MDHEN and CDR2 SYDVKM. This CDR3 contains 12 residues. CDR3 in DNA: TGTGCCTGGGGCAGGGGAGGCACTGAAGCTTTCTTT. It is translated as CAWGRGGTEAFF.

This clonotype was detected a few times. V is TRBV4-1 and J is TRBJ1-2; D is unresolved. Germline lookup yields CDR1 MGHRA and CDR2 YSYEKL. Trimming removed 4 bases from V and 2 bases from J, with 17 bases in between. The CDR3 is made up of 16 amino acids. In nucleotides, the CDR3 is TGCGCCAGCAGCCCCGGACCCCTAGGTCAGAACTATGGCTACACCTTC. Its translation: CASSPGPLGQNYGYTF.

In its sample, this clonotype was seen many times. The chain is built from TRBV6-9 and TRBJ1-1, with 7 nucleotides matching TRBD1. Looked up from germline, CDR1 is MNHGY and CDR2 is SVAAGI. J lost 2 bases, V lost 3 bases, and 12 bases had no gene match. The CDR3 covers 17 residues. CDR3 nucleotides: TGTGCCAGCAGTTACTACAGGGGACACCCGGTTAACACTGAAGCTTTCTTT. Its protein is CASSYYRGHPVNTEAFF.

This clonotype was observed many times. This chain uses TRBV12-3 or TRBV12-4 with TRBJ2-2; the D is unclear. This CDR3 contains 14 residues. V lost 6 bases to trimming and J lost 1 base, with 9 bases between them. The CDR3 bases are TGTGCCAGCAGCCGTAGACAGAACACCGGGGAGCTGTTTTTT. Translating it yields CASSRRQNTGELFF.

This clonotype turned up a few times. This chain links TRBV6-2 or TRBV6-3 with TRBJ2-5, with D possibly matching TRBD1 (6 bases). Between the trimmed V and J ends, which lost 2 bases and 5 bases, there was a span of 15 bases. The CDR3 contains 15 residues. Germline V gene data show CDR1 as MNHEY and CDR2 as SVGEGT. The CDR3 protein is CASSYPKGTGETQYF. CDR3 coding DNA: TGTGCCAGCAGTTACCCAAAGGGAACAGGGGAGACCCAGTACTTC.

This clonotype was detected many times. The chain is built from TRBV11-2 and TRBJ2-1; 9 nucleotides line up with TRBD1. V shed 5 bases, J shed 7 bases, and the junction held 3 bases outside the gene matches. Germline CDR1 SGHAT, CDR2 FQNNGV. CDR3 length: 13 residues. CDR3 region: CASSTGGVNEQFF. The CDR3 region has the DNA TGTGCCAGCAGCACAGGGGGCGTAAATGAGCAGTTCTTC.

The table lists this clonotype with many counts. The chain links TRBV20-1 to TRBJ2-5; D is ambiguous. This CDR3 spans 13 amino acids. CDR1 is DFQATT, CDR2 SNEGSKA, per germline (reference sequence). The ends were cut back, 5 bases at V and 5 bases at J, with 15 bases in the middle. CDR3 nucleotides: TGCAGTGCTCCCCCTGCGTACGGGGAGACCCAGTACTTC. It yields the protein CSAPPAYGETQYF.

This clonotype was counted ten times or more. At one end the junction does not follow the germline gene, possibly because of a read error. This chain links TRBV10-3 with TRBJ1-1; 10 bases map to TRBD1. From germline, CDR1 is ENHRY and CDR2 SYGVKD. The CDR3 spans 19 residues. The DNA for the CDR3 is TGTGCCGTCAGTGAGGGCCTGGGACAGGGGAAGGGGACGAACACTGAGGCTTTCTTT. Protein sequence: CAVSEGLGQGKGTNTEAFF.

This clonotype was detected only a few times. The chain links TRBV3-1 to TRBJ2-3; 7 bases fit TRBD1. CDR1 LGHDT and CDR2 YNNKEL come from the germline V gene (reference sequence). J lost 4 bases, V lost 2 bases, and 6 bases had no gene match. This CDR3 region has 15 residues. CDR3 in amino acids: CASSQSPGGADTQYF. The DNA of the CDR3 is TGTGCCAGCAGCCAATCCCCAGGGGGTGCAGATACGCAGTATTTT.

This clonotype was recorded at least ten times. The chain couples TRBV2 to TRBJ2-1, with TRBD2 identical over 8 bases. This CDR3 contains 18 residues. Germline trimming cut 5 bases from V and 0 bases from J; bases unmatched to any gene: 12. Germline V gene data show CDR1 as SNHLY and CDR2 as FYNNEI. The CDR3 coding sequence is TGTGCCAGCAGTTACGAGCGGGGGACTTCCCGCTCCTACAATGAGCAGTTCTTC. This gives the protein CASSYERGTSRSYNEQFF.

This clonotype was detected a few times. This chain's CDR3 is CSANREDYEQYF. Here the CDR3 DNA reads TGCAGTGCTAACAGGGAGGACTACGAGCAGTACTTC. This rearrangement joins TRBV20-1 to TRBJ2-7; D tentatively reads TRBD1 or TRBD2 (6 bases each). In germline, CDR1 is DFQATT, CDR2 SNEGSKA (reference sequence). This CDR3 spans 12 amino acids. Trimming took 4 bases from V and 3 from J, leaving 10 bases between them.

CDR3 coding DNA: TGTGCCAGCAGGCCCAGCGGGGGGTACACAGATACGCAGTATTTT. Its protein product is CASRPSGGYTDTQYF. The V call is TRBV6-1, the J call TRBJ2-3, with 9 positions matching TRBD2. CDR1 MNHNS and CDR2 SASEGT come from the germline V gene. This CDR3 is 15 amino acids long. Germline trimming cut 6 bases from V and 2 bases from J; bases unmatched to any gene: 6.

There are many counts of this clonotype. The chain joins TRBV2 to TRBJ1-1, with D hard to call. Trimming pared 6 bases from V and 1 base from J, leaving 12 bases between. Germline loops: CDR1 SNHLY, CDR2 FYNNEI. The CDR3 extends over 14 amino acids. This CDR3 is CASRSGRWNTEAFF. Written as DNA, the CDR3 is TGTGCCAGCAGATCCGGACGGTGGAACACTGAAGCTTTCTTT.

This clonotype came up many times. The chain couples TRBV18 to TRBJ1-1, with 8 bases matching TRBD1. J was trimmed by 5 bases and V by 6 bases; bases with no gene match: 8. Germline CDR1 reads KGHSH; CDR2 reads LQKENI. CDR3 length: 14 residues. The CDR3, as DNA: TGTGCCAGCTCCATGGACAGGGCCGTGACTGAAGCTTTCTTT. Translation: CASSMDRAVTEAFF.

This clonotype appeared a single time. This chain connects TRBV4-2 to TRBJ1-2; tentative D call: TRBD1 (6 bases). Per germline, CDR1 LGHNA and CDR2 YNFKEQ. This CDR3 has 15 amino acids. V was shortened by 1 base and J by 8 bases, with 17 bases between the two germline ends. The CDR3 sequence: CASSQGGPTGEGYTF. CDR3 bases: TGTGCCAGCAGCCAAGGCGGGCCGACAGGTGAGGGCTACACCTTC.

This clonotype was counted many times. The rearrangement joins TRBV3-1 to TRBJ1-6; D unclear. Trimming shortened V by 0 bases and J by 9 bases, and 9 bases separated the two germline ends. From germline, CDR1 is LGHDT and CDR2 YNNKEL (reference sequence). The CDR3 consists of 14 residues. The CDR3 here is CASSQDSRPSPLHF. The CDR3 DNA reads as TGTGCCAGCAGCCAAGATTCCAGACCTTCACCCCTCCACTTT.

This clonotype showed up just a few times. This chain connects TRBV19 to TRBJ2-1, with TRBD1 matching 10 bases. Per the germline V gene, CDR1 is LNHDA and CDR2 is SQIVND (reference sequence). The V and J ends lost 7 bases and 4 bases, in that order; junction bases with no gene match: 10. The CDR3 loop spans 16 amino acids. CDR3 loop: CASTNRTGGFYNEQFF. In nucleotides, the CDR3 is TGTGCCAGTACCAACCGGACAGGGGGATTTTACAATGAGCAGTTCTTC. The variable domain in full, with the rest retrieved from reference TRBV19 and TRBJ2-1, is DGGITQSPKYLFRKEGQNVTLSCEQNLNHDAMYWYRQDPGQGLRLIYYSQIVNDFQKGDIAEGYSVSREKKESFPLTVTSAQKNPTAFYLCASTNRTGGFYNEQFFGPGTRLTVL.

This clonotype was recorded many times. CDR3 region: CASSQVWHFGKLFF. The CDR3 DNA reads TGCGCCAGCAGCCAAGTATGGCACTTCGGAAAACTGTTTTTT. The chain is built from TRBV4-1 and TRBJ1-4; D remains ambiguous. V was cut by 1 base and J by 10 bases, with 13 bases left in between. CDR1 and CDR2 (germline): MGHRA, YSYEKL. The CDR3 has 14 residues.

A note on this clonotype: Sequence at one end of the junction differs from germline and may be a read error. In DNA, the CDR3 is TGTGTCAGCAGCCTCACAGATAACTATGGCTACACCTTC. Translated, it gives CVSSLTDNYGYTF. The rearrangement links TRBV7-2 to TRBJ1-2; D is undetermined. From germline, CDR1 is SGHTA and CDR2 FQGNSA. The length of the CDR3 is 13 residues.